Listed here are 31 T cell receptor beta chains from one sample, sequenced in a study of identical twins. From the 5' RACE reads, TCRdb called clonotypes with MiXCR, one entry per CDR3 protein. The sample lists about 1.7 million distinct CDR3 sequences, more than 30% seen once, with 0.27% in the top ten. The sequenced sample was cord blood. The origin of the receptors is a newborn girl in good health.

This chain uses TRBV28 with TRBJ2-7, with TRBD2 as a possible D gene (5 bases). With 7 bases removed from V and 4 bases from J, the gap between germline ends came to 23 bases. The CDR3 totals 16 residues. The germline CDR1 and CDR2 sequences are MDHEN and SYDVKM. The CDR3 loop reads CASTPLAAAAQYEQYF. CDR3 in DNA: TGTGCCAGCACTCCCTTAGCAGCGGCCGCTCAATACGAGCAGTACTTC.

A few counts support this clonotype. Here the CDR3 reads CASSEQGQGASYEQYF. CDR3 bases: TGTGCCAGCAGTGAACAGGGACAGGGGGCCTCCTACGAGCAGTACTTC. The rearrangement uses TRBV2 and TRBJ2-7; 12 bases map to TRBD1. V lost 2 bases, J lost 0 bases, and 2 bases stayed unmatched. The CDR3 is 16 residues long. CDR1 is SNHLY and CDR2 is FYNNEI in the germline V gene.

The chain recombines TRBV20-1 with TRBJ2-5; D may correspond to TRBD1 or TRBD2 (5 bases each). Germline CDR1 is DFQATT and CDR2 is SNEGSKA (reference sequence). This CDR3 is built from 14 residues. Trimming took 6 bases from V and 1 from J, leaving 15 bases between them. CDR3 residues: CSALRDRGQETQYF. CDR3 DNA sequence: TGCAGTGCACTCCGGGACCGCGGCCAAGAGACCCAGTACTTC.

Regarding this clonotype: The germline gene is not matched at one end of the junction; a read error may be the cause. The chain joins TRBV4-1 to TRBJ2-3, with a possible D match to TRBD2 (5 bases). CDR3 length: 14 residues. The V gene's germline CDR1 is MGHRA and CDR2 YSYEKL. CDR3 protein: CASSQGGRTDTRYF. The CDR3 bases are TGCGCCAGCAGCCAAGGCGGGCGCACAGATACGCGGTATTTT.

The chain recombines TRBV6-1 with TRBJ1-5; 7 positions agree with TRBD1. Germline assignment: CDR1 MNHNS and CDR2 SASEGT. The V segment lost 7 bases and the J segment 3 bases; nucleotides outside the gene matches: 9. This CDR3 region has 15 residues. CDR3 loop: CASTFGQALNQPQHF. The CDR3 bases are TGTGCCAGCACCTTCGGACAGGCGCTCAATCAGCCCCAGCATTTT.

This clonotype was detected only a few times. The gene calls are TRBV20-1 and TRBJ2-2, with TRBD2 identical over 14 bases. Germline assignment: CDR1 DFQATT and CDR2 SNEGSKA (reference sequence). The CDR3 covers 19 residues. V shed 3 bases, J shed 2 bases, and the junction held 11 bases outside the gene matches. Written as DNA, the CDR3 is TGCAGTGCTAGTGGTCGGACTAGCGGGAGGACATTTAACACCGGGGAGCTGTTTTTT. This codes for CSASGRTSGRTFNTGELFF.

As for this clonotype: At one end, the junction sequence differs from germline, possibly due to a read error. V is TRBV6-6 and J is TRBJ2-7; a possible D gene is TRBD2 (6 bases). The DNA end is more similar to TRBJ2-5, so the J call may be wrong. CDR3 size: 16 residues. Per the germline V gene, CDR1 is MNHNY and CDR2 is SVGAGI (reference sequence). Written as DNA, the CDR3 is TGCGCCAGCAGTTACCCGGGACTCCCGTCGGGGGAGACCCAGTACTTC. It translates to CASSYPGLPSGETQYF.

This clonotype was detected a few times. This chain links TRBV20-1 with TRBJ2-7; D gene unclear. From germline, CDR1 is DFQATT and CDR2 SNEGSKA (reference sequence). V was cut by 6 bases and J by 4 bases, with 10 bases left in between. This CDR3 contains 11 residues. In DNA form, the CDR3 reads TGCAGTGCGCACGACTGGTACGAGCAGTACTTC. Translated: CSAHDWYEQYF.

For this clonotype: A read error is possible here, since a much larger clone lies one base away. No DNA is shown, since the ends of the CDR3 on it are uncertain; the CDR3 is the one TCRdb lists. The V gene is TRBV12-3 or TRBV12-4, the J gene TRBJ2-3; TRBD1, the table's D call, lacks a check against the DNA. The CDR3 length equals 15 residues, ends included. The CDR3 is CASSSSIAPTDAQYF.

The CDR3 here is CASRSRQNEQYF. CDR3 in DNA: TGTGCCAGCAGGTCCAGGCAGAACGAGCAGTACTTC. The chain carries TRBV2 and TRBJ2-7; D is undetermined. Trimming pared 6 bases from V and 5 bases from J, leaving 11 bases between. CDR1 SNHLY and CDR2 FYNNEI come from the germline V gene. The CDR3 runs to 12 residues.

This clonotype was observed once. Since a much larger clone is just one base distant, this may be a read error. In DNA form, the CDR3 reads TGCAGTGCAAGACAGGGGGGCGGTGAGCAGTACTTC. Protein product: CSARQGGGEQYF. The chain uses TRBV20-1 and TRBJ2-1; 9 positions match TRBD1. The J call may be faulty, since TRBJ2-7 better matches the DNA end. The germline gives CDR1 DFQATT, CDR2 SNEGSKA (reference sequence). The length of the CDR3 is 12 residues.

The chain combines TRBV28 with TRBJ1-2, with TRBD1 matching 7 bases. This CDR3 is built from 15 residues. Per germline, CDR1 MDHEN and CDR2 SYDVKM. V gave up 5 bases and J gave up 4 bases; unmatched junction bases: 10. The CDR3 spells CASSGLTGVSYGYTF. In nucleotides, the CDR3 is TGTGCCAGCAGTGGGCTCACAGGGGTCTCCTATGGCTACACCTTC.

This rearrangement joins TRBV5-1 to TRBJ2-1; 7 nucleotides agree with TRBD2. Germline V CDR1 and CDR2: SGHRS, YFSETQ. J was trimmed by 7 bases and V by 4 bases; bases with no gene match: 17. This CDR3 comprises 17 residues. CDR3 amino acids: CASSPPTSAGVGNEQFF. The CDR3, as DNA: TGCGCCAGCAGCCCCCCAACTTCGGCGGGAGTTGGGAATGAGCAGTTCTTC. The full variable domain, in which reference TRBV5-1 and TRBJ2-1 provide the parts outside the CDR3, is KAGVTQTPRYLIKTRGQQVTLSCSPISGHRSVSWYQQTPGQGLQFLFEYFSETQRNKGNFPGRFSGRQFSNSRSEMNVSTLELGDSALYLCASSPPTSAGVGNEQFFGPGTRLTVL.

This clonotype turned up a few times. This chain links TRBV20-1 with TRBJ2-3; D is perhaps TRBD2 (5 bases). The V gene lost 6 bases and the J gene lost 2 bases, with 18 bases spanning the gap. This CDR3 region has 15 residues. Germline-derived CDR1 and CDR2 are DFQATT and SNEGSKA (reference sequence). The DNA for the CDR3 is TGCAGTGCGCCTCCGACCACAGCGGTCACAGATACGCAGTATTTT. It codes for CSAPPTTAVTDTQYF.

This clonotype has only a few counts. V and J are TRBV10-3 and TRBJ2-3, with TRBD2 identical over 9 bases. There are 16 residues in the CDR3. Germline assignment: CDR1 ENHRY and CDR2 SYGVKD. The J segment lost 2 bases and the V segment lost 2 bases, leaving 5 bases of the junction unmatched. The CDR3 nucleotides read TGTGCCATCAGTGAGGATCTAGCGGGGACCACAGATACGCAGTATTTT. The encoded protein is CAISEDLAGTTDTQYF.

This clonotype was observed at least ten times. The chain joins TRBV6-1 to TRBJ1-5, with D perhaps matching TRBD1 (5 bases). Germline V gene data show CDR1 as MNHNS and CDR2 as SASEGT. V lost 3 bases and J lost 1, with 7 bases in between. The CDR3 covers 14 residues. The CDR3 reads CASSERDSNQPQHF. CDR3 DNA sequence: TGTGCCAGCAGTGAGCGGGACAGCAATCAGCCCCAGCATTTT.

The V call is TRBV5-1, the J call TRBJ2-7, with TRBD2 matching over 11 bases. The CDR3 has 16 amino acids. The junction had 8 bases not matched to a gene; V was cut back by 4 bases and J by 2 bases. The germline V gene encodes CDR1 SGHRS and CDR2 YFSETQ. CDR3 nucleotide sequence: TGCGCCAGCAGCCCTTTCAAGACTAGCGGGACCTACGAGCAGTACTTC. This gives the protein CASSPFKTSGTYEQYF.

The chain uses TRBV5-1 and TRBJ1-1; maybe TRBD1 (5 bases). The CDR3 length is 14 residues. V lost 6 bases, J lost 4 bases, and 16 bases lay in between. The germline gives CDR1 SGHRS, CDR2 YFSETQ. The CDR3: CASTLEPGLTEAFF. CDR3 nucleotide sequence: TGCGCCAGCACCCTGGAACCGGGGCTCACTGAAGCTTTCTTT. The full variable domain, rest sourced from reference TRBV5-1 and TRBJ1-1, is KAGVTQTPRYLIKTRGQQVTLSCSPISGHRSVSWYQQTPGQGLQFLFEYFSETQRNKGNFPGRFSGRQFSNSRSEMNVSTLELGDSALYLCASTLEPGLTEAFFGQGTRLTVV.

Comment on this clonotype: An end of the junction differs from the germline gene, which may be a read error. The chain combines TRBV6-1 with TRBJ2-3; tentatively, D is TRBD1 (5 bases). CDR1 is MNHNS, CDR2 SASEGT, per germline. The CDR3 has 13 residues. The CDR3 spells CASSAHSTGTQYF. The DNA of the CDR3 is TGTGCCAGCAGTGCACATAGCACAGGTACGCAGTATTTT.

The chain couples TRBV21-1 to TRBJ2-3; the table's D call TRBD2 went unverified against the DNA. TRBV21-1 is assigned pseudogene status. The CDR3 totals 16 residues. The CDR3 DNA reads as TGTGCCAGCAGCAAAGACGGACTAGCGATCGCAGATACGCAGTATTTT. This codes for CASSKDGLAIADTQYF.

This clonotype has a handful of counts. The V gene is TRBV28, the J gene TRBJ2-4; tentatively, D is TRBD2 (5 bases). The germline V and J ends were trimmed by 0 bases and 0 bases, with 12 bases remaining between them. Germline CDR1 and CDR2: MDHEN and SYDVKM. The CDR3 is made up of 17 amino acids. CDR3 DNA sequence: TGTGCCAGCAGTTTATGGGAGGTTTCCTTAGCCAAAAACATTCAGTACTTC. Its protein is CASSLWEVSLAKNIQYF.

Comment on this clonotype: This may stem from a read error, because a much larger clone lies one nucleotide away. This sequence joins TRBV3-1 and TRBJ2-5; D may be TRBD2 (6 bases). The length of the CDR3 is 14 residues. Trimming took off 1 base at V and 2 bases at J, with 8 bases between the two ends. Germline assignment: CDR1 LGHDT and CDR2 YNNKEL (reference sequence). The CDR3 bases are TGTGCCAGCAGCCAAGCGGGGAGGCAAGAGACCCAGTACTTC. Its translation is CASSQAGRQETQYF.

V and J are TRBV20-1 and TRBJ2-6; a weak D match, TRBD1 (5 bases). Germline CDR1 is DFQATT and CDR2 is SNEGSKA (reference sequence). V lost 3 bases to trimming and J lost 0 bases, with 15 bases between them. CDR3 length: 17 amino acids. CDR3 sequence: CSARNWGFTSGANVLTF. The CDR3 DNA reads TGCAGTGCTAGGAACTGGGGCTTTACCTCTGGGGCCAACGTCCTGACTTTC.

This clonotype was seen ten or more times. The CDR3 is CASSLGGASGANVLTF. The CDR3 DNA reads TGTGCCAGCAGTTTAGGGGGGGCCTCTGGGGCCAACGTCCTGACTTTC. This chain uses TRBV12-3 or TRBV12-4 with TRBJ2-6; D may be TRBD1 or TRBD2 (6 bases each). Deletions cut 1 base from V and 0 bases from J, with 7 bases between. CDR3 length: 16 residues.

The chain combines TRBV20-1 with TRBJ1-6; D not resolved. The CDR3 totals 15 residues. The germline V gene has CDR1 DFQATT and CDR2 SNEGSKA (reference sequence). The V and J ends lost 8 bases and 0 bases respectively, with 14 bases between them. CDR3 loop: CSPQTPGSYNSPLHF. As DNA, the CDR3 is TGCAGTCCCCAAACCCCGGGCTCCTATAATTCACCCCTCCACTTT.

This clonotype was counted ten times or more. V gene TRBV12-3 or TRBV12-4 combines with J gene TRBJ2-3; TRBD1 is a possible D gene (6 bases). The CDR3 loop spans 16 amino acids. V lost 5 bases, J lost 0 bases, and 15 bases lay in between. This CDR3 reads CASSPYRVRSTDTQYF. CDR3 bases: TGTGCCAGCAGTCCCTACAGGGTCCGGAGCACAGATACGCAGTATTTT.

The J gene is TRBJ1-4, the V gene TRBV14; D is undetermined. Per germline, CDR1 SGHDN and CDR2 FVKESK. CDR3 size: 15 residues. Trimming took 1 base from V and 6 from J, leaving 12 bases between them. The CDR3 DNA reads as TGTGCCAGCAGCCAAGGCGGAATGATCCATGAAAAACTGTTTTTT. This codes for CASSQGGMIHEKLFF.

In its sample, this clonotype was seen many times. V is TRBV7-2 and J is TRBJ1-4; 7 nucleotides line up with TRBD1. From germline, CDR1 is SGHTA and CDR2 FQGNSA. Unmatched junction bases numbered 6, after V lost 5 bases and J lost 0 bases. This CDR3 has 16 residues. CDR3 sequence reads: CASSTGQIATNEKLFF. As DNA, the CDR3 is TGTGCCAGCAGCACGGGACAGATAGCAACTAATGAAAAACTGTTTTTT.

Note on this clonotype: A junction boundary mismatches the germline segment, possibly from a read error. The chain has TRBV4-1 and TRBJ2-3; 13 bases are shared with TRBD2. Looked up from germline, CDR1 is MGHRA and CDR2 is YSYEKL. This CDR3 comprises 19 residues. CDR3 in DNA: TGCTCCAGCAGCCAAGATGGACTAGCGGGAGTGGGAGATACAGATACGCAGTATTTT. Protein sequence: CSSSQDGLAGVGDTDTQYF.

This rearrangement joins TRBV5-1 to TRBJ2-7, with D unclear. With 4 bases removed from V and 1 base from J, the gap between germline ends came to 12 bases. The CDR3 is 14 residues long. Per the germline V gene, CDR1 is SGHRS and CDR2 is YFSETQ. CDR3 sequence reads: CASSPTPESYEQYF. DNA for the CDR3: TGCGCCAGCAGCCCCACGCCAGAGTCCTACGAGCAGTACTTC. Based on the CDR3 plus reference TRBV5-1 and TRBJ2-7, the full variable domain is KAGVTQTPRYLIKTRGQQVTLSCSPISGHRSVSWYQQTPGQGLQFLFEYFSETQRNKGNFPGRFSGRQFSNSRSEMNVSTLELGDSALYLCASSPTPESYEQYFGPGTRLTVT.

This clonotype was picked up many times. At one of its ends the junction is not consistent with the germline gene, which may arise from a read error. The chain is built from TRBV12-3 or TRBV12-4 and TRBJ2-3; 7 nucleotides line up with TRBD2. The CDR3 length is 15 residues. The CDR3 sequence is CASSPIAGRTDTQYF. In nucleotides, the CDR3 is TGCGCCAGCAGCCCCATAGCGGGCCGCACAGATACGCAGTATTTT.